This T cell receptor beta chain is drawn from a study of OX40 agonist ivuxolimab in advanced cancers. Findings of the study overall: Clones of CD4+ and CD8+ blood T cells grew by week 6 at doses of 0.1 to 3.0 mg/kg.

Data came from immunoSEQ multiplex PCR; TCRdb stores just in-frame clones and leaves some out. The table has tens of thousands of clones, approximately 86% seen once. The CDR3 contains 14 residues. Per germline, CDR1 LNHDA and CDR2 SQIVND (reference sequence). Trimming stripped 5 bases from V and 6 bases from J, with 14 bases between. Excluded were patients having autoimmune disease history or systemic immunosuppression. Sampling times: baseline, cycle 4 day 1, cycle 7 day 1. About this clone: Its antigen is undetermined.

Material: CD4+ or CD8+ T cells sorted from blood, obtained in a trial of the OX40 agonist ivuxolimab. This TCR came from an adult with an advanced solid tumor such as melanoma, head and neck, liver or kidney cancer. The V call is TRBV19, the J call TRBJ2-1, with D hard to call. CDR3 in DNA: TGTGCCAGTAGTCCGGGCAGTGGGTCCAATGAGCAGTTCTTC. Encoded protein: CASSPGSGSNEQFF.